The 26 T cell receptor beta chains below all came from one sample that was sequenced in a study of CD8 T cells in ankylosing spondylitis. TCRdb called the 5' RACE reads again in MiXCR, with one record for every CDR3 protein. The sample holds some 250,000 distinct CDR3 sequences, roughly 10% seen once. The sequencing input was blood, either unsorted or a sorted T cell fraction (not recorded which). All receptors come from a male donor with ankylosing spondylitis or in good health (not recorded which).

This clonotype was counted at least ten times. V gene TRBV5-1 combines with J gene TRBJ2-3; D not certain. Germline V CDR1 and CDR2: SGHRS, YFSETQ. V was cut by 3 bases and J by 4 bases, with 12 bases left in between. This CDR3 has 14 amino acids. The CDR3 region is CASSSRQTADTQYF. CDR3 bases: TGCGCCAGCAGCTCTCGACAAACCGCAGATACGCAGTATTTT.

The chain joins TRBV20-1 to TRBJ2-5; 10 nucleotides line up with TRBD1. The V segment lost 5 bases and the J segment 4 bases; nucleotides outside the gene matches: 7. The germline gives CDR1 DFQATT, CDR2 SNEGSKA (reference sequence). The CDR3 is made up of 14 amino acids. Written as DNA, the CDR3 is TGCAGTGCTCGGCACAGGACAGGGGGAGAGACCCAGTACTTC. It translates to CSARHRTGGETQYF.

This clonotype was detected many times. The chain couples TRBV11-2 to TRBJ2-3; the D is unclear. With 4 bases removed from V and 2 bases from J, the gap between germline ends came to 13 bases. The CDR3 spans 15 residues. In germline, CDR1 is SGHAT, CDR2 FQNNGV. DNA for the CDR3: TGTGCCAGCAGCTCCCATGCGGCGCTCACAGATACGCAGTATTTT. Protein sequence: CASSSHAALTDTQYF. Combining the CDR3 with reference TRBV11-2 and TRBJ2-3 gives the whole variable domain EAGVAQSPRYKIIEKRQSVAFWCNPISGHATLYWYQQILGQGPKLLIQFQNNGVVDDSQLPKDRFSAERLKGVDSTLKIQPAKLEDSAVYLCASSSHAALTDTQYFGPGTRLTVL.

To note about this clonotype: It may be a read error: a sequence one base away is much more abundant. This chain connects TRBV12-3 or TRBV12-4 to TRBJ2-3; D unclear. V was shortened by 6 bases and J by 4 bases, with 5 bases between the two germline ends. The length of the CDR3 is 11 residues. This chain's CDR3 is CASSAADTQYF. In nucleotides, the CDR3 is TGTGCCAGCAGCGCGGCAGATACGCAGTATTTT.

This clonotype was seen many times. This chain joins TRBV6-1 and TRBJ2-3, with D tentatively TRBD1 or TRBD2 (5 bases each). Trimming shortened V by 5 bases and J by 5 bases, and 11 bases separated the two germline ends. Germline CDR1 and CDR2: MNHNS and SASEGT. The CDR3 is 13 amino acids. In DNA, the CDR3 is TGTGCCAGCAGTCGCCATGGGGGAGATACGCAGTATTTT. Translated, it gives CASSRHGGDTQYF.

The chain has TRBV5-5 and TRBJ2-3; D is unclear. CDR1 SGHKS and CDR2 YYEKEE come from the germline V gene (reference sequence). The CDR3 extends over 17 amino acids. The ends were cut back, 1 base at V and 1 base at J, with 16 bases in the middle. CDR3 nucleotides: TGTGCCAGCAGCTTGCGTGGTGGGGTCCGGGGCACAGATACGCAGTATTTT. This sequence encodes CASSLRGGVRGTDTQYF. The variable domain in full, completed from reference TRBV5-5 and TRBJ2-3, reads DAGVTQSPTHLIKTRGQQVTLRCSPISGHKSVSWYQQVLGQGPQFIFQYYEKEERGRGNFPDRFSARQFPNYSSELNVNALLLGDSALYLCASSLRGGVRGTDTQYFGPGTRLTVL.

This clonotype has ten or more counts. CDR3 DNA: TGTGCCAGCAGCTTAGCACCCGGCTCTTACTATGGCTACACCTTC. This sequence encodes CASSLAPGSYYGYTF. The V call is TRBV7-8, the J call TRBJ1-2, with D unclear. V dropped 0 bases and J dropped 3 bases, with 11 bases sitting between them. CDR1 and CDR2 from the germline V gene are SGHVS and FQNEAQ. The CDR3 covers 15 residues.

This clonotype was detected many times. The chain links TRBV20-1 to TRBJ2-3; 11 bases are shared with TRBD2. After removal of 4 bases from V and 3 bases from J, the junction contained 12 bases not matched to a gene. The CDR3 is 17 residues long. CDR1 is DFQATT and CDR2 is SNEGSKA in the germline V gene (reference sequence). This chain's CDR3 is CSATPRTTSGSTDTQYF. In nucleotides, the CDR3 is TGCAGTGCTACACCCCGGACTACTAGCGGGAGTACAGATACGCAGTATTTT.

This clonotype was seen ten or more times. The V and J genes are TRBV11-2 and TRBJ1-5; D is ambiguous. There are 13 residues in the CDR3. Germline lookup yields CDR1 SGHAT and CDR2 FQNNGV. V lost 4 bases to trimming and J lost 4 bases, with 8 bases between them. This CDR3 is CASSWGVNQPQHF. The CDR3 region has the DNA TGTGCCAGCAGCTGGGGAGTGAATCAGCCCCAGCATTTT.

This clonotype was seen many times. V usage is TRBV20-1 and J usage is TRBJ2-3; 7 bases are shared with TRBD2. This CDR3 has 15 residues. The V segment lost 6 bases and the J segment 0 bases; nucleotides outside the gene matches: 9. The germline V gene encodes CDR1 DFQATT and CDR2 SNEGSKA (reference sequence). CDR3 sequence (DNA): TGCAGTGCAGCGGGGACTGGGGCTAGCACAGATACGCAGTATTTT. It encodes CSAAGTGASTDTQYF.

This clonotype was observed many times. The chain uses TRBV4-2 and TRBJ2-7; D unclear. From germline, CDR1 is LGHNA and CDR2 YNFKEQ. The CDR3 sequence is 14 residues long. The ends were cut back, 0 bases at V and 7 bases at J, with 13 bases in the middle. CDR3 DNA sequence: TGTGCCAGCAGCCAAGATGTCGACGCGGAGGAGCAGTACTTC. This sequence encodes CASSQDVDAEEQYF.

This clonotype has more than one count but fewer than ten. In nucleotides, the CDR3 is TGTGCCAGCAGCTTAGGGGGGGCCCCTATCGGGGAGCTGTTTTTT. This gives the protein CASSLGGAPIGELFF. The chain employs TRBV7-2 and TRBJ2-2, with D perhaps being TRBD1 or TRBD2 (6 bases each). CDR1 SGHTA and CDR2 FQGNSA come from the germline V gene. The CDR3 spans 15 residues. The ends were cut back, 1 base at V and 7 bases at J, with 13 bases in the middle.

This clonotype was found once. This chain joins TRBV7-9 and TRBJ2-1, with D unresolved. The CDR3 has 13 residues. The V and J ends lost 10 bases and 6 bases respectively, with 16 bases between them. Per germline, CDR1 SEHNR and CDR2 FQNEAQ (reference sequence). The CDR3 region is CATRVPNGNEQFF. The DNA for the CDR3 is TGTGCCACCCGGGTTCCAAATGGCAATGAGCAGTTCTTC.

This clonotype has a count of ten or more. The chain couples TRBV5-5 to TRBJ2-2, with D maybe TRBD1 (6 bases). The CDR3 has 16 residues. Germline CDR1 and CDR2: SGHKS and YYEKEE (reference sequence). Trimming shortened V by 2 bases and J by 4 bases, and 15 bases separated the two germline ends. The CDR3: CASSFSLGAGTGELFF. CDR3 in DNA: TGTGCCAGCAGCTTCAGTCTGGGGGCGGGCACCGGGGAGCTGTTTTTT.

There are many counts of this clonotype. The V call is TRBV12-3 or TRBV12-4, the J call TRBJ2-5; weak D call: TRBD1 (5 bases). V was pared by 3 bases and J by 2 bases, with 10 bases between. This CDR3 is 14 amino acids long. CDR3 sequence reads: CASSFQGGQETQYF. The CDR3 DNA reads TGTGCCAGCAGTTTCCAGGGTGGGCAAGAGACCCAGTACTTC.

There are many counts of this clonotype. The CDR3 sequence is CASSRSGISYEQYF. In nucleotides, the CDR3 is TGTGCCAGCAGCCGAAGCGGGATCTCCTACGAGCAGTACTTC. The rearrangement joins TRBV5-6 to TRBJ2-7; 7 bases are a match to TRBD2. The junction had 4 bases not matched to a gene; V was cut back by 4 bases and J by 0 bases. The CDR3 totals 14 residues. Germline assignment: CDR1 SGHDT and CDR2 YYEEEE. The entire variable domain, with the rest obtained from reference TRBV5-6 and TRBJ2-7, is as follows: DAGVTQSPTHLIKTRGQQVTLRCSPKSGHDTVSWYQQALGQGPQFIFQYYEEEERQRGNFPDRFSGHQFPNYSSELNVNALLLGDSALYLCASSRSGISYEQYFGPGTRLTVT.

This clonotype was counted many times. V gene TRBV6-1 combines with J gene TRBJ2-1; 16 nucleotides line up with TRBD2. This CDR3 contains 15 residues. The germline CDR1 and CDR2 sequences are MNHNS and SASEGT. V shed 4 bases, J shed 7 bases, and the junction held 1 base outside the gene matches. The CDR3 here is CASSGGLAGGNEQFF. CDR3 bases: TGTGCCAGCAGTGGGGGACTAGCGGGGGGGAATGAGCAGTTCTTC.

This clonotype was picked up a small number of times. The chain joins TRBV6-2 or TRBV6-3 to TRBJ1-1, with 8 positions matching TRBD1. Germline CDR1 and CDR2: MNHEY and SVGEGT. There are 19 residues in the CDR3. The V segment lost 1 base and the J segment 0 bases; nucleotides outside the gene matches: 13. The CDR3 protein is CASSYYTGTGGVMNTEAFF. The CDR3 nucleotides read TGTGCCAGCAGTTACTACACCGGGACAGGAGGGGTAATGAACACTGAAGCTTTCTTT.

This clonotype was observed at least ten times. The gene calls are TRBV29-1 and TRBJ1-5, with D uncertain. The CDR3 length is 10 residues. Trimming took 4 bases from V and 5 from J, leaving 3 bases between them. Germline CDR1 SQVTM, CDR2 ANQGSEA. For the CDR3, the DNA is TGCAGCGTTGGCGATCAGCCCCAGCATTTT. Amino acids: CSVGDQPQHF. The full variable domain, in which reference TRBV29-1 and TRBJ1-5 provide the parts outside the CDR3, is SAVISQKPSRDICQRGTSLTIQCQVDSQVTMMFWYRQQPGQSLTLIATANQGSEATYESGFVIDKFPISRPNLTFSTLTVSNMSPEDSSIYLCSVGDQPQHFGDGTRLSIL.

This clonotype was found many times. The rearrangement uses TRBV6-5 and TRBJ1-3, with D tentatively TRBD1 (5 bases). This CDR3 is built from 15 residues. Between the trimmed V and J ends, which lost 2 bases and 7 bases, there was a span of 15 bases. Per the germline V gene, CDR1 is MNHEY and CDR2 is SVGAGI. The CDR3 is CASSYEGGAINTIYF. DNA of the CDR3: TGTGCCAGCAGTTACGAGGGTGGGGCGATTAACACCATATATTTT.

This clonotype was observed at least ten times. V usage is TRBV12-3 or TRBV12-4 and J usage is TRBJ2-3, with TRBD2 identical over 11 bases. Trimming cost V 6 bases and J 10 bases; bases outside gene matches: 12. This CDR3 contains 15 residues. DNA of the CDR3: TGTGCCAGCAGACCTAGCGGGGGGCCTAATCGGGCGCAGTATTTT. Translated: CASRPSGGPNRAQYF.

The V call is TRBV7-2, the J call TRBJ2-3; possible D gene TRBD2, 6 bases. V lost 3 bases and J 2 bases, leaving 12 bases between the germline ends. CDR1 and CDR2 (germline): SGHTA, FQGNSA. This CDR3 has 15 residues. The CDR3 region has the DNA TGTGCCAGCAGCTTGGGTAGCGGCTACACAGATACGCAGTATTTT. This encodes CASSLGSGYTDTQYF. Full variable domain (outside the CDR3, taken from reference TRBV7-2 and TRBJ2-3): GAGVSQSPSNKVTEKGKDVELRCDPISGHTALYWYRQSLGQGLEFLIYFQGNSAPDKSGLPSDRFSAERTGGSVSTLTIQRTQQEDSAVYLCASSLGSGYTDTQYFGPGTRLTVL.

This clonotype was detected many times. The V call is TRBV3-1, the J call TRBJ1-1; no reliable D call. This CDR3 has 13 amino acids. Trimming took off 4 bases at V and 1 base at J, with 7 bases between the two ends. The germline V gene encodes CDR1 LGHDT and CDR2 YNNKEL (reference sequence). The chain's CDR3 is CASSRTQNTEAFF. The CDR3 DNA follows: TGTGCCAGCAGCCGCACACAGAACACTGAAGCTTTCTTT.

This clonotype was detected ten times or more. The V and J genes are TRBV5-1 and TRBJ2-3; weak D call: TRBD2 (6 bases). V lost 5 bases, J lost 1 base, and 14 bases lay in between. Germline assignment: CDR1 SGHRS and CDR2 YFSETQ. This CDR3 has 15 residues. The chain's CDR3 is CASRIQPGGTDTQYF. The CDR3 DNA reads TGCGCCAGCAGGATACAGCCGGGGGGCACAGATACGCAGTATTTT.

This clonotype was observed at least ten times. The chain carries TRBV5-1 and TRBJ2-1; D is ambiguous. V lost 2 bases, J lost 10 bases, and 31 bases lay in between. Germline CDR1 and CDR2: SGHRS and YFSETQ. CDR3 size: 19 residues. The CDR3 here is CASSFFPFTGVAEDLEQFF. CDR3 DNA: TGCGCCAGCAGCTTCTTCCCATTCACCGGAGTAGCCGAGGATTTGGAGCAGTTCTTC.

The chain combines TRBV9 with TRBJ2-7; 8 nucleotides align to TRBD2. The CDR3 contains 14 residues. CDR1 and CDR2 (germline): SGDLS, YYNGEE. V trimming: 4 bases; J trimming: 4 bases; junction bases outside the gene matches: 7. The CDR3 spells CASSPRGGLYEQYF. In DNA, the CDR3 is TGTGCCAGCAGCCCCCGGGGGGGGCTGTACGAGCAGTACTTC.